This TCR beta chain originates from a study of cytomegalovirus exposure and HLA in healthy donors (dated by TCRdb to about 2017). Background for the entire study: An earlier analysis of 587 of the donors reported 276 Gb of sequence data and 117 million unique TCR beta sequences obtained from about 180 million T cells. An early release covering about 600 HLA-typed donors comprised approximately 300 gigabases of sequencing data and 85 million or so unique TCR sequences. Among the roughly 400 genotyped donors, approximately 82% belonged to the genetic ancestry cluster associated with self-reported Caucasian donors. The study was designed to test whether signatures of past pathogen exposure could be identified by cataloging public T cell receptors. The study used immunosequencing to profile the T cell repertoires of 666 subjects and linked those repertoires to cytomegalovirus serostatus. Along with the roughly 610-subject first cohort, a separate validation cohort of over a hundred different subjects was used. The study combined high-throughput TCR immunosequencing, statistical association of individual TCRs with disease status, and machine learning to predict cytomegalovirus infection status. To study patterns of TCR occurrence, a later analysis re-analyzed previously published TCR beta repertoires from 600 to 750 donors and added high-resolution HLA genotyping. Rather than using new phenotypic data, the later analysis identified candidate immune exposures from TCR beta sequences and from how often those sequences occurred across donors. An earlier analysis of several hundred of the donors applied high-throughput TCR beta sequencing to assess whether each TCR beta V gene segment acted as functional or pseudogenic. Donor age, sex, ethnicity and CMV serostatus were compiled alongside the repertoire data. A later genetic analysis used genome-wide SNP genotypes for about three fifths of the 666 donors, treating that subset as a discovery cohort. All discovery cohort repertoires had been generated on a single sequencing platform. HLA typing included class I and class II loci at four-digit resolution. Typing coverage differed by locus: A, B, C, DRB1 and DQB1 were typed in roughly 620-630 donors, DQA1 in approximately 520, DPA1 in 600 to 610, and DPB1 in about 450. About five DR-DQ haplotypes were treated as single units for association and clustering because of strong linkage in the cohort. Among under 450 genotyped donors of the cohort, an average of approximately 250,000 unique TCR beta nucleotide sequences were sequenced per donor, roughly a sixth of them non-productive.

The paper's findings and limits, for the study overall: Assigning TCR associations to individual alleles was difficult when HLA alleles, especially DR and DQ, strongly co-occurred. In a later analysis, TCR association rates were found to vary across HLA loci, with the most associated TCRs seen for DRB1 alleles and the fewest for HLA-C alleles. The cohort was sequenced for TCR beta chains only, and without alpha or paired-chain data the features that could be detected were limited. Across donors, most TCR sequences were observed very rarely, whereas some public TCRs were present in many individuals. In both the original and validation cohorts, the classifier was reported to diagnose cytomegalovirus status with high specificity and sensitivity. In a later genetic analysis, fewer N-insertions in productive TCRs were reported among donors in an Asian-associated ancestry cluster than the roughly 700-donor mean. According to a later analysis, most CMV-associated TCR beta chains appeared to be HLA-restricted, and the HLA associations seemed to be driven largely by CMV exposure. A further reported finding was that TCR beta sequences accurately predicted the HLA-A and HLA-B alleles for most subjects in the first cohort. The study gave a list of about 160 TCR beta chains associated with cytomegalovirus. V-gene and J-gene trimming of TCR beta chains was associated with a missense DCLRE1C variant in a later genetic analysis, and the association was replicated in an independent cohort. Correlated functional status among segregating V segments might reflect linkage disequilibrium, but an unknown experimental factor could not be ruled out. The sequencing pipeline was judged likely to have produced a cluster of highly shared sequence variants as a technical artifact. In a later analysis, some 18,000 TCR beta sequences were associated with specific HLA alleles at a false discovery rate of 0.05. Because some donors lacked HLA typing at each locus, the association tests relied only on the typed subset. Because counts were too low, about 15 rarely observed V segments, including chromosome 9 orphons, were left out of the earlier analysis of about 620 of the donors. It was suggested by the authors that the approach could potentially be generalized to other disease states and immunological phenotypes. Immune exposure information for the cohort was limited to CMV serostatus. Presence/absence analyses assumed roughly uniform sequencing depth across donors, an assumption that may not hold. A few of the identified cytomegalovirus-associated TCR beta chains were confirmed in vitro to be specific for cytomegalovirus antigens. Some IMGT-functional V segments, including TRBV6-2 and TRBV6-3, could not be distinguished by the 87-base-pair reads and were therefore excluded. Several of the top co-occurrence clusters appeared to be linked to parvovirus B19, influenza, CMV and Epstein-Barr virus, according to a later analysis. In a later analysis, HLA-associated TCR beta chains were found to be more clonally expanded and to have lower generation probabilities than equally common non-associated chains. In an earlier analysis of approximately 590 of the donors, most TCR beta V segments were observed in productive rearrangements about 87% or about 30% of the time, broadly matching IMGT annotations.

Libraries were built with the immunoSEQ multiplex PCR assay. The multiplex PCR relied on a mix of 60 forward primers for TCR Vbeta segments and 13 reverse primers for TCR Jbeta segments. The CDR3 region of rearranged TCR beta genes was amplified from genomic DNA with a multiplex PCR assay. The Illumina HiSeq System was used to sequence the amplified TCR beta libraries as 87-base-pair reads. Concerning the study's data processing: A later analysis tallied roughly 78 million unique TCR beta chains across the 666 repertoires, and some 12 million of those chains were shared by two or more donors. Raw reads were error-corrected and collapsed into unique sequences with a nearest-neighbor algorithm that merged closely related sequences to remove PCR and sequencing errors. To assign V, D and J gene segments, CDR3 sequences were aligned to IMGT reference sequences. For a sequence to be retained, a match of at least six nucleotides was required to both a V gene segment and a J gene segment. A rearrangement counted as productive if the CDR3 had no stop codons and remained in frame with V and J, and every other rearrangement counted as non-productive. Following IMGT convention, CDR3 was defined as the stretch from the second conserved V-encoded cysteine to the conserved J-encoded phenylalanine. The earlier analysis of 587 of the donors excluded sequences that lacked an unambiguous match to a single V gene segment. In an earlier analysis of a few hundred of the donors, a V segment was called functional when productive rearrangements were above 56.7%, and segregating when the standard deviation between donors exceeded 5%. A statistical classification framework was built to diagnose cytomegalovirus status from the catalog of TCR beta chain sequences. In a later analysis, V and J genes were assigned by comparing TCR nucleotide sequences against IMGT/GENE-DB human TR gene sequences. Using the TCRdist pipeline, a later analysis assigned CDR3 sequences along with most-parsimonious VDJ recombination scenarios. In a later analysis, each TCR beta chain was defined by its CDR3 amino acid sequence together with its V-gene family, and reads lacking a unique V-gene family were excluded. In a later analysis, 450 to 600 highly shared, low-generation-probability nucleotide sequences were removed to address suspected cross-contamination and a sequencing artifact. In a later analysis, a clonal expansion index for each public chain was calculated from normalized within-repertoire ranks of inferred template counts. In a later analysis, generation probabilities were computed with a VDJ recombination model fitted to out-of-frame rearrangements, and the resulting probabilities were checked against IGoR. Hypergeometric tests were used in a later analysis to score TCR-TCR, TCR-HLA and TCR-CMV co-occurrence, with a repertoire-size bias correction applied to the TCR pairs. In a later analysis, false discovery rates were estimated by permuting HLA or CMV assignments 20 times. In a later analysis, co-occurring TCRs were grouped with DBSCAN, and TCRdist sequence similarity was added when clustering was performed within HLA-allele-positive subsets. Repertoires with fewer than 30,000 or more than 120,000 public chains were left out of co-occurrence clustering, as were about five repertoires with anomalous nucleotide sharing. TCRdb stores this immuneACCESS table with in-frame sequences only. Part of the clones is absent; in the studies checked, under half of the shortfall reflects unresolved V genes, and no reason is known for the rest. That table is the source of V, J and clone size, and D and trimming were worked out from the DNA. The sample has around 150,000 clones on record, 88% of them singletons. 0.45% to 0.6% of the sample belongs to the ten largest clones.

The cohort comprised under 700 healthy bone marrow donors. At the time of sampling, all cohort members were nominally healthy, though unrecorded immune exposures were likely present. The donor tested CMV seronegative, placing the donor among the roughly 350 seronegative members of the cohort. Each donor provided a peripheral blood sample, and peripheral blood mononuclear cells were used for TCR beta sequencing. The Qiagen DNeasy Blood Extraction Kit was used to extract genomic DNA from the blood cell samples. Comment on this clone: What this receptor recognizes is not known. The record has no base qualities; no much larger clone is one base away.

V is reduced by 3 bases and J by 0 bases, leaving a spacing of 15 bases between them. As encoded in the germline V gene, CDR1 is WSHSY while CDR2 is SAAADI. The CDR3 runs 16 amino acids, cysteine and phenylalanine included. Just CDR3 DNA is preserved here, 48 bases in frame from base 1. This TCR derives from a woman aged 40 to 50 in good health and CMV-seronegative. The specimen was PBMCs. Recombination joined TRBV10-2 with TRBJ2-7, with TRBD2 tentatively as D gene (5 bases match). The CDR3 protein sequence reads: CASSDPPGVPSYEQYF. The sequenced DNA: TGCGCCAGCAGTGACCCCCCCGGGGTCCCCTCCTACGAGCAGTACTTC.